The present entry profiles one T cell receptor (beta chain) with its context. Its target is not known. There was relapse after autologous stem cell transplantation in every patient, and there was variation in brentuximab vedotin exposure. The data originate from a study of PD-1 blockade in classical Hodgkin lymphoma. CDR3 length: 14 amino acids. Per germline, CDR1 LNHDA and CDR2 SQIVND (reference sequence). The V end was cut by 7 bases, the J end by 1 base, with 11 bases between. Profiling relied on immunoSEQ multiplex PCR, and the TCRdb table lists in-frame clones only, not all of them. The table includes more than 50,000 clones, roughly two thirds detected once. Regarding the study as a whole: For complete responders, baseline diversity was comparable to that of newly diagnosed patients.

The source material was peripheral blood mononuclear cells (PBMCs), sampled before the second cycle of nivolumab. The TCR was taken from a human donor with classical Hodgkin lymphoma. This chain uses TRBV19 with TRBJ1-5, with no clear D. CDR3 in amino acids: CASTPLGSNQPQHF. The CDR3 region has the DNA TGTGCCAGTACCCCCCTAGGAAGCAATCAGCCCCAGCATTTT.